The 9 T cell receptor beta chains below come from one sample, sequenced in a study of cytomegalovirus exposure and HLA in healthy donors (dated by TCRdb to 2017 to 2019). The library came from the immunoSEQ multiplex PCR assay. For the multiplex PCR, a mixture combining 60 forward primers for TCR Vbeta segments and 13 reverse primers for TCR Jbeta segments was used. TCRdb stores this immuneACCESS table with in-frame sequences only. Part of the clones is absent; in the studies checked, under half of the shortfall reflects unresolved V genes, and no reason is known for the rest. The sample yields 150,000 to 200,000 clones; around 80% were counted once. The biggest ten clones account for around 13% of the sample. The sequenced material came from PBMCs. These receptors were taken from a woman aged 45 to 65 in good health and CMV-seropositive.

The chain joins TRBV11-2 to TRBJ1-1; D is unresolved. The CDR3 has 14 amino acids. Trimming cost V 2 bases and J 1 base, with 8 bases left between them. Germline values: CDR1 SGHAT, CDR2 FQNNGV. CDR3 residues: CASSLYGGNTEAFF. The CDR3 region has the DNA TGTGCCAGCAGCTTATACGGCGGGAACACTGAAGCTTTCTTT.

This rearrangement joins TRBV5-1 to TRBJ2-2, with 8 bases matching TRBD2. With 1 base clipped from V and 7 bases from J, the junction kept 6 bases outside the gene matches. CDR1 and CDR2 (germline): SGHRS, YFSETQ. The CDR3 covers 15 residues. DNA of the CDR3: TGCGCCAGCAGCTTGAAAGCGGGGGAGAGCGGGGAGCTGTTTTTT. Translating it yields CASSLKAGESGELFF.

Here the CDR3 DNA reads TGTGCCAGCAGTGATGCGGGAAGTTGGTATGGCTACACCTTC. Translation: CASSDAGSWYGYTF. The V call is TRBV2, the J call TRBJ1-2; D unclear. The germline V gene encodes CDR1 SNHLY and CDR2 FYNNEI. The V gene lost 3 bases and the J gene lost 5 bases, with 13 bases spanning the gap. CDR3 length: 14 amino acids.

This chain connects TRBV10-3 to TRBJ2-7, with 7 bases fitting TRBD1. Germline-derived CDR1 and CDR2 are ENHRY and SYGVKD. The CDR3 is made up of 14 amino acids. Germline trimming cut 6 bases from V and 3 bases from J; bases unmatched to any gene: 8. The CDR3 coding sequence is TGTGCCATCAGAGCCGGGGACAGTCTCTACGAGCAGTACTTC. Protein sequence: CAIRAGDSLYEQYF.

The V gene is TRBV7-9, the J gene TRBJ2-7, with D possibly TRBD1 on 5 matching bases. Per the germline V gene, CDR1 is SEHNR and CDR2 is FQNEAQ (reference sequence). The CDR3 covers 12 residues. Trimming stripped 2 bases from V and 6 bases from J, with 8 bases between. Here the CDR3 reads CASSLSGAEQYF. The CDR3 nucleotides read TGTGCCAGCAGCTTAAGTGGGGCCGAGCAGTACTTC.

V and J are TRBV19 and TRBJ2-7, with a tentative D call TRBD2 (5 bases). Germline loops: CDR1 LNHDA, CDR2 SQIVND (reference sequence). CDR3 length: 13 residues. Trimming pared 2 bases from V and 6 bases from J, leaving 11 bases between. For the CDR3, the DNA is TGTGCCAGTAGTATAAAGAGAGAGGGCGAGCAGTACTTC. The encoded protein is CASSIKREGEQYF.

This chain joins TRBV5-6 and TRBJ2-5; D perhaps matches TRBD1 (5 bases). The CDR3 is made up of 15 amino acids. Trimming took off 4 bases at V and 5 bases at J, with 18 bases between the two ends. CDR1 and CDR2 (germline): SGHDT, YYEEEE. Written as DNA, the CDR3 is TGTGCCAGCAGCCCCCGCTTTACTGGGGCGGAGACCCAGTACTTC. This translates into CASSPRFTGAETQYF.

The gene calls are TRBV5-1 and TRBJ2-7; tentative D call: TRBD1 (5 bases). Germline V gene sequence: CDR1 SGHRS, CDR2 YFSETQ. Between the trimmed V and J ends, which lost 0 bases and 6 bases, there was a span of 16 bases. The CDR3 loop spans 15 amino acids. In DNA, the CDR3 is TGCGCCAGCAGCTTGGCAGGGAACTCAGGTGGCGAGCAGTACTTC. Amino acids: CASSLAGNSGGEQYF.

The chain recombines TRBV27 with TRBJ1-5; possible D gene TRBD1, 6 bases. Germline-derived CDR1 and CDR2 are MNHEY and SMNVEV (reference sequence). This CDR3 has 15 residues. Deletions cut 6 bases from V and 5 bases from J, with 17 bases between. CDR3 nucleotides: TGTGCCAGCAGGGATACAATAACAGGGTATCAGCCCCAGCATTTT. Its protein is CASRDTITGYQPQHF.